The clone carrying this TCR beta chain is a singleton in its sample. The entry originates in a study of Graves' ophthalmopathy and Graves' hyperthyroidism. Amplification of the TCR beta CDR3 regions used RNA transcripts (as template). The first round was an RT-PCR with HTBI primers, and the second round was a multiplex PCR. TCRdb independently ran MiXCR on the multiplex PCR reads; one entry per CDR3 protein. The data show about 1.2 million distinct CDR3 sequences, with about 40% seen just once and more than 9.5% held by the top ten. The CDR3 consists of 13 residues. Germline V gene sequence: CDR1 LNHDA, CDR2 SQIVND (reference sequence). Trimming cost V 5 bases and J 6 bases, with 14 bases left between them.

What was sequenced was peripheral blood or thyroid tissue (not recorded which). The TCR sequence derives from an adult man with Graves' hyperthyroidism. The rearrangement joins TRBV19 to TRBJ2-7; D possibly matches TRBD1 or TRBD2 (5 bases each). The CDR3 spells CASSVLGVGEQYF. The CDR3 DNA follows: TGTGCCAGTAGTGTCCTGGGGGTCGGCGAGCAGTACTTC.